This T cell receptor beta chain was identified during a study of blood T cell repertoires in COVID-19. V was trimmed by 5 bases and J by 0 bases, leaving 7 bases between them. CDR1 and CDR2 (germline): SNHLY, FYNNEI. CDR3 length: 13 amino acids. This clone has just one count. Assay: immunoSEQ multiplex PCR; the TCRdb copy retains only in-frame clones and omits some. Of roughly 120,000 clones listed, approximately 92% are singletons. The chain combines TRBV2 with TRBJ2-5, with D unresolved. Sequencing was carried out using peripheral blood. This TCR came from a man in his 70s with active or convalescent COVID-19. The CDR3 spells CASSKLYQETQYF. The CDR3 DNA follows: TGTGCCAGCAGTAAACTGTACCAAGAGACCCAGTACTTC.